This is a list of T cell receptor beta chains from one sample in a study of blood T cell repertoires in COVID-19. Profiled with immunoSEQ multiplex PCR; TCRdb holds only in-frame clones, not every one. This table holds approximately 190,000 clones, around 83% found once. The sequenced material came from PBMCs or T cells enriched from blood (not recorded which). All receptors derive from a woman under 40 who had been exposed to COVID-19. The CDR3 runs from the conserved cysteine through the conserved F or W. Each record gives: J gene, V gene, D gene, clone size, CDR3 protein, CDR3 DNA. D genes are given only for firm matches. Only part of the rows carry a size: once, few, many, or a class if the clone is expanded.

j_gene: TRBJ1-3
v_gene: TRBV9
d_gene: TRBD1
abundance: -
CDR3aa: CASSAKGAVGNTIYF
CDR3nt: TGTGCCAGCAGCGCGAAGGGGGCGGTTGGAAACACCATATATTTT

j_gene: TRBJ2-2
v_gene: TRBV3-1/TRBV3-2
d_gene: TRBD2
abundance: once
CDR3aa: CASSQGTSGGLTGELFF
CDR3nt: TGTGCCAGCAGCCAAGGGACTAGCGGGGGTCTCACCGGGGAGCTGTTTTTT

j_gene: TRBJ2-5
v_gene: TRBV19
d_gene: -
abundance: few
CDR3aa: CASGGGYQETQYF
CDR3nt: TGTGCCAGTGGTGGGGGGTACCAAGAGACCCAGTACTTC

j_gene: TRBJ2-7
v_gene: TRBV19
d_gene: TRBD2
abundance: -
CDR3aa: CASSPGGGGLEQYF
CDR3nt: TGTGCCAGTAGTCCGGGGGGAGGTGGGCTCGAGCAGTACTTC

j_gene: TRBJ2-3
v_gene: TRBV27
d_gene: TRBD2
abundance: -
CDR3aa: CASSFYSGGVTDTQYF
CDR3nt: TGTGCCAGCAGTTTCTACAGCGGGGGGGTAACAGATACGCAGTATTTT

j_gene: TRBJ2-2
v_gene: TRBV4-3
d_gene: -
abundance: few
CDR3aa: CASSQAYRVSSLQNTGELFF
CDR3nt: TGCGCCAGCAGCCAGGCATACAGGGTCTCCTCACTTCAAAACACCGGGGAGCTGTTTTTT

j_gene: TRBJ1-3
v_gene: TRBV7-2
d_gene: TRBD1
abundance: medium-sized
CDR3aa: CASSWGQTSGNTIYF
CDR3nt: TGTGCCAGCAGCTGGGGACAGACCTCTGGAAACACCATATATTTT

j_gene: TRBJ2-7
v_gene: TRBV5-4
d_gene: TRBD1
abundance: -
CDR3aa: CASSFSGDRIYEQYF
CDR3nt: TGTGCCAGCAGCTTCTCTGGGGACAGGATCTACGAGCAGTACTTC

j_gene: TRBJ1-3
v_gene: TRBV5-6
d_gene: TRBD1
abundance: -
CDR3aa: CASSFPGTDSGNTIYF
CDR3nt: TGTGCCAGCAGCTTTCCCGGGACAGACTCTGGAAACACCATATATTTT

j_gene: TRBJ1-5
v_gene: TRBV18
d_gene: TRBD1
abundance: few
CDR3aa: CASSVRQGENQPQHF
CDR3nt: TGTGCCAGCTCTGTACGACAGGGGGAAAATCAGCCCCAGCATTTT

j_gene: TRBJ1-1
v_gene: TRBV9
d_gene: -
abundance: once
CDR3aa: CASSATGGTEAFF
CDR3nt: TGTGCCAGCAGCGCAACGGGGGGTACTGAAGCTTTCTTT

j_gene: TRBJ2-3
v_gene: TRBV2
d_gene: TRBD2
abundance: -
CDR3aa: CASSSGTTTDTQYF
CDR3nt: TGTGCCAGCAGTTCCGGGACTACCACAGATACGCAGTATTTT

j_gene: TRBJ1-1
v_gene: TRBV11-2
d_gene: -
abundance: -
CDR3aa: CASSLVPPNRGNTEAFF
CDR3nt: TGTGCCAGCAGCTTAGTACCCCCGAATAGGGGGAACACTGAAGCTTTCTTT

j_gene: TRBJ2-1
v_gene: TRBV4-3
d_gene: TRBD1
abundance: -
CDR3aa: CASSIGQGALNEQFF
CDR3nt: TGCGCCAGCTCCATCGGACAGGGGGCTTTGAATGAGCAGTTCTTC

j_gene: TRBJ2-1
v_gene: TRBV9
d_gene: TRBD2
abundance: -
CDR3aa: CASSVISGGSYNEQFF
CDR3nt: TGTGCCAGCAGCGTAATCAGCGGGGGGTCCTACAATGAGCAGTTCTTC

j_gene: TRBJ1-2
v_gene: TRBV4-1
d_gene: TRBD1
abundance: -
CDR3aa: CASSQVGQGAPYTF
CDR3nt: TGCGCCAGCAGCCAAGTGGGACAGGGGGCTCCCTACACCTTC

j_gene: TRBJ1-5
v_gene: TRBV7-8
d_gene: TRBD1
abundance: -
CDR3aa: CASRRQGPNQPQHF
CDR3nt: TGTGCCAGCAGACGACAGGGCCCGAATCAGCCCCAGCATTTT

j_gene: TRBJ1-1
v_gene: TRBV5-5
d_gene: -
abundance: -
CDR3aa: CASSPVQVMNTEAFF
CDR3nt: TGTGCCAGCAGCCCGGTACAGGTAATGAACACTGAAGCTTTCTTT

j_gene: TRBJ1-1
v_gene: TRBV7-9
d_gene: -
abundance: -
CDR3aa: CASSLYAGKNTEAFF
CDR3nt: TGTGCCAGCAGCTTATATGCAGGGAAGAACACTGAAGCTTTCTTT

j_gene: TRBJ2-7
v_gene: TRBV12-3/TRBV12-4
d_gene: TRBD1
abundance: -
CDR3aa: CASSLGQGRHF
CDR3nt: TGTGCCAGCAGCCTAGGACAGGGAAGGCACTTC

j_gene: TRBJ1-1
v_gene: TRBV15
d_gene: -
abundance: -
CDR3aa: CATSMSYSENTEAFF
CDR3nt: TGTGCCACCAGCATGTCGTATTCAGAGAACACTGAAGCTTTCTTT

j_gene: TRBJ1-1
v_gene: TRBV19
d_gene: -
abundance: -
CDR3aa: CASSIGVATLGTEAFF
CDR3nt: TGTGCCAGTAGTATAGGGGTTGCGACTCTAGGCACTGAAGCTTTCTTT

j_gene: TRBJ2-3
v_gene: TRBV4-1
d_gene: TRBD2
abundance: -
CDR3aa: CASSQEGGGTDTQYF
CDR3nt: TGCGCCAGCAGCCAGGAGGGCGGGGGAACAGATACGCAGTATTTT

j_gene: TRBJ1-1
v_gene: TRBV10-3
d_gene: -
abundance: -
CDR3aa: CATQRQAGGTEAFF
CDR3nt: TGTGCCACCCAGCGACAGGCCGGGGGGACTGAAGCTTTCTTT

j_gene: TRBJ2-1
v_gene: TRBV7-3
d_gene: TRBD2
abundance: -
CDR3aa: CASSLNPTGVAGLNNEQFF
CDR3nt: TGTGCCAGCAGCTTAAACCCTACCGGGGTAGCGGGGTTAAACAATGAGCAGTTCTTC

j_gene: TRBJ2-2
v_gene: TRBV3-1/TRBV3-2
d_gene: TRBD2
abundance: -
CDR3aa: CASSQARSGGELFF
CDR3nt: TGTGCCAGCAGCCAAGCCCGTAGCGGGGGCGAGCTGTTTTTT

j_gene: TRBJ2-3
v_gene: TRBV7-2
d_gene: TRBD2
abundance: few
CDR3aa: CASSLGISGGGTDTQYF
CDR3nt: TGTGCCAGCAGCTTAGGTATTAGCGGGGGGGGCACAGATACGCAGTATTTT

j_gene: TRBJ2-7
v_gene: TRBV29-1
d_gene: TRBD1
abundance: -
CDR3aa: CSVRTGNLYEQYF
CDR3nt: TGCAGCGTCCGGACAGGAAACCTCTACGAGCAGTACTTC

j_gene: TRBJ2-7
v_gene: TRBV6-2/TRBV6-3
d_gene: -
abundance: -
CDR3aa: CASSYSSEQYF
CDR3nt: TGTGCCAGCAGTTACTCGAGCGAGCAGTACTTC

j_gene: TRBJ2-1
v_gene: TRBV7-9
d_gene: TRBD1
abundance: -
CDR3aa: CASSPGTGRWGGTIEQFF
CDR3nt: TGTGCCAGCAGTCCTGGGACAGGAAGATGGGGCGGTACAATTGAGCAGTTCTTC

j_gene: TRBJ2-1
v_gene: TRBV2
d_gene: TRBD1
abundance: -
CDR3aa: CASSPTGTGVSPQLF
CDR3nt: TGTGCCAGCAGCCCCACCGGGACAGGGGTATCACCGCAGCTCTTC

j_gene: TRBJ1-6
v_gene: TRBV6-1
d_gene: -
abundance: -
CDR3aa: CASSEARGLGDSPLHF
CDR3nt: TGTGCCAGCAGTGAAGCGCGGGGGCTTGGCGATTCACCCCTCCACTTT

j_gene: TRBJ1-1
v_gene: TRBV27
d_gene: -
abundance: -
CDR3aa: CASSFRRGGGTEAFF
CDR3nt: TGTGCCAGCAGTTTTCGTCGGGGAGGGGGAACTGAAGCTTTCTTT

j_gene: TRBJ2-2
v_gene: TRBV10-3
d_gene: -
abundance: -
CDR3aa: CAIQPGGGSTGELFF
CDR3nt: TGTGCCATTCAACCAGGAGGGGGCTCCACCGGGGAGCTGTTTTTT

j_gene: TRBJ1-1
v_gene: TRBV20-1
d_gene: TRBD1
abundance: -
CDR3aa: CSAIRQGTTFF
CDR3nt: TGCAGTGCTATTAGACAGGGGACGACTTTCTTT

j_gene: TRBJ2-7
v_gene: TRBV2
d_gene: -
abundance: -
CDR3aa: CASTGAYEQYF
CDR3nt: TGTGCCAGCACCGGGGCCTACGAGCAGTACTTC

j_gene: TRBJ1-3
v_gene: TRBV5-4
d_gene: TRBD1
abundance: few
CDR3aa: CASSLPGGNAGNTIYF
CDR3nt: TGTGCCAGCAGCCTCCCAGGGGGCAACGCTGGAAACACCATATATTTT

j_gene: TRBJ1-5
v_gene: TRBV4-3
d_gene: -
abundance: -
CDR3aa: CASSQEQGNQPQHF
CDR3nt: TGCGCCAGCAGCCAAGAGCAGGGGAATCAGCCCCAGCATTTT

j_gene: TRBJ2-3
v_gene: TRBV27
d_gene: TRBD2
abundance: -
CDR3aa: CASIPSGGLTDTQYF
CDR3nt: TGTGCCAGCATTCCTAGCGGGGGGCTGACAGATACGCAGTATTTT

j_gene: TRBJ2-1
v_gene: TRBV7-2
d_gene: TRBD1
abundance: -
CDR3aa: CASRQGAGYNEQFF
CDR3nt: TGTGCCAGCCGACAGGGGGCTGGTTACAATGAGCAGTTCTTC

j_gene: TRBJ1-1
v_gene: TRBV29-1
d_gene: -
abundance: -
CDR3aa: CSVNELGTEAFF
CDR3nt: TGCAGCGTTAATGAATTAGGGACAGAAGCTTTCTTT

j_gene: TRBJ2-7
v_gene: TRBV7-9
d_gene: -
abundance: few
CDR3aa: CASSKTDTYEQYF
CDR3nt: TGTGCCAGCAGCAAGACAGACACCTACGAGCAGTACTTC

j_gene: TRBJ2-7
v_gene: TRBV6-5
d_gene: -
abundance: -
CDR3aa: CASSYSLAYEQYF
CDR3nt: TGTGCCAGCAGTTACTCACTGGCCTACGAGCAGTACTTC

j_gene: TRBJ1-1
v_gene: TRBV15
d_gene: -
abundance: once
CDR3aa: CATSLTTGFRGEAFF
CDR3nt: TGTGCCACCAGTCTCACCACAGGGTTCCGTGGGGAAGCTTTCTTT